This TCR beta chain was sequenced during a study of cytomegalovirus exposure and HLA in healthy donors (dated by TCRdb to 2015 to 2018). About the full investigation: In an earlier analysis of fewer than 750 of the donors, 250 to 350 Gb of sequence data and some 120 million unique TCR beta sequences from about 179 million T cells were reported. Roughly 300 gigabases of sequencing data and 75 million to 85 million unique TCR sequences made up an early release that covered approximately 650 HLA-typed donors. The genetic ancestry cluster associated with self-reported Caucasian donors included 65% to 90% of the roughly 380 genotyped donors. The aim of the study was to test whether cataloging public T cell receptors could identify signatures of past pathogen exposure. Using immunosequencing, the study profiled T cell repertoires from around 670 subjects and related those repertoires to cytomegalovirus serostatus. In addition to the first cohort of 650 to 750 subjects, a separate validation cohort of 130 or so different subjects was used. To predict cytomegalovirus infection status, the study brought together high-throughput TCR immunosequencing, statistical association of individual TCRs with disease status, and machine learning. To study patterns of TCR occurrence, a later analysis re-analyzed previously published TCR beta repertoires from around 660 donors and added high-resolution HLA genotyping. The later analysis used no new phenotypic data to find candidate immune exposures, relying instead on TCR beta sequences and their occurrence across donors. To decide whether each TCR beta V gene segment behaved as functional or pseudogenic, an earlier analysis of approximately 620 of the donors relied on high-throughput TCR beta sequencing. Donor age, sex, ethnicity and CMV serostatus were collected together with the repertoire data. In a later genetic analysis, genome-wide SNP genotypes for about three fifths of the 666 donors were used, and that subset was treated as a discovery cohort. All discovery cohort repertoires had been generated using a single sequencing platform. HLA typing covered class I and class II loci at four-digit resolution. The number of donors typed differed by locus, with roughly 629-640 for A, B, C, DRB1 and DQB1, over 500 for DQA1, nearly 610 for DPA1, and around 460 for DPB1. Roughly five DR-DQ haplotypes were treated as single units for association and clustering because of strong linkage in the cohort. On average, around 240,000 unique TCR beta nucleotide sequences were sequenced per donor among fewer than 500 genotyped donors of the cohort, with roughly 19% of those sequences being non-productive. Findings and caveats that apply to the study as a whole: A later genetic analysis reported fewer N-insertions in productive TCRs among donors in an Asian-associated ancestry cluster than the roughly 700-donor mean. Across donors, most TCR sequences were observed very rarely, whereas some public TCRs were present in many individuals. In an earlier analysis of 587 of the donors, most TCR beta V segments appeared in productive rearrangements about 87% or about 30% of the time, broadly matching IMGT annotations. The cohort was sequenced for TCR beta chains only, and without alpha or paired-chain data the features that could be detected were limited. Sequencing depth was assumed to be roughly uniform across donors in the presence/absence analyses, though that assumption may not hold. The earlier analysis of approximately 590 of the donors excluded roughly 16 rarely observed V segments, including chromosome 9 orphons, because counts were too low. It was suggested by the authors that the approach could potentially be generalized to other disease states and immunological phenotypes. Specific HLA alleles were associated with 18,000 or so TCR beta sequences at a false discovery rate of 0.05 in a later analysis. CMV serostatus was the only immune exposure information available for the cohort. In vitro tests confirmed that a few of the cytomegalovirus-associated TCR beta chains recognize cytomegalovirus antigens. A further reported finding was that TCR beta sequences accurately predicted the HLA-A and HLA-B alleles for most subjects in the first cohort. According to a later analysis, most CMV-associated TCR beta chains appeared to be HLA-restricted, and the HLA associations seemed to be driven largely by CMV exposure. In a later analysis, TCR association rates were found to vary across HLA loci, with the most associated TCRs seen for DRB1 alleles and the fewest for HLA-C alleles. The classifier was reported to diagnose cytomegalovirus status with high specificity and sensitivity in both the original and validation cohorts. Strong co-occurrence of HLA alleles, especially DR and DQ, made assigning TCR associations to individual alleles difficult. Correlated functional status among segregating V segments might be attributable to linkage disequilibrium, but an unknown experimental factor could not be ruled out. The study listed 150 to 200 TCR beta chains as associated with cytomegalovirus. In a later analysis, HLA-associated TCR beta chains were found to be more clonally expanded and to have lower generation probabilities than equally common non-associated chains. A cluster of highly shared sequence variants was judged likely to represent a technical artifact of the sequencing pipeline. Because HLA typing was missing for some donors at each locus, association tests included only the typed subset. In a later analysis, several top co-occurrence clusters were reported to appear linked to parvovirus B19, influenza, CMV and Epstein-Barr virus. A later genetic analysis associated a missense DCLRE1C variant with V-gene and J-gene trimming of TCR beta chains, and an independent cohort replicated the association. The 87-base-pair reads could not distinguish some IMGT-functional V segments, including TRBV6-2 and TRBV6-3, so those segments were excluded.

Library method: the immunoSEQ multiplex PCR assay. For the multiplex PCR, a mixture combining 60 forward primers for TCR Vbeta segments and 13 reverse primers for TCR Jbeta segments was used. The CDR3 region of rearranged TCR beta genes was amplified from genomic DNA with a multiplex PCR assay. The amplified TCR beta libraries were sequenced on the Illumina HiSeq System as 87-base-pair reads. The authors processed their data as follows. A later analysis tallied around 82 million unique TCR beta chains across the 666 repertoires, and 10 million to 11 million of those chains were shared by two or more donors. To remove PCR and sequencing errors, raw reads were error-corrected and collapsed into unique sequences using a nearest-neighbor algorithm that merged closely related sequences. CDR3 sequences were aligned to IMGT reference sequences to assign V, D and J gene segments. For a sequence to be retained, at least a six-nucleotide match to both a V gene segment and a J gene segment was required. A rearrangement counted as productive if the CDR3 had no stop codons and remained in frame with V and J, and every other rearrangement counted as non-productive. Following IMGT convention, CDR3 was defined as the stretch from the second conserved V-encoded cysteine to the conserved J-encoded phenylalanine. The earlier analysis of roughly 590 of the donors excluded sequences that lacked an unambiguous match to a single V gene segment. An earlier analysis of 587 of the donors classified V segments as functional when productive rearrangements were above 56.7% and as segregating when the standard deviation between donors was above 5%. A statistical classification framework was built for diagnosing cytomegalovirus status from the catalog of TCR beta chain sequences. In a later analysis, TCR nucleotide sequences were compared against IMGT/GENE-DB human TR gene sequences so that V and J genes could be assigned. Using the TCRdist pipeline, a later analysis assigned CDR3 sequences along with most-parsimonious VDJ recombination scenarios. In a later analysis, every TCR beta chain was defined by the combination of its CDR3 amino acid sequence and its V-gene family, and reads without a unique V-gene family were dropped. In a later analysis, 450 to 600 highly shared, low-generation-probability nucleotide sequences were removed to address suspected cross-contamination and a sequencing artifact. In a later analysis, a clonal expansion index was calculated for each public chain from normalized within-repertoire ranks of inferred template counts. Generation probabilities in a later analysis came from a VDJ recombination model fitted to out-of-frame rearrangements, and those results were checked against IGoR. In a later analysis, TCR-TCR, TCR-HLA and TCR-CMV co-occurrence was scored with hypergeometric tests, and a repertoire-size bias correction was applied to TCR pairs. False discovery rates were estimated in a later analysis by permuting HLA or CMV assignments 20 times. A later analysis grouped co-occurring TCRs with DBSCAN, adding TCRdist sequence similarity when clustering within HLA-allele-positive subsets. For co-occurrence clustering, repertoires with fewer than 30,000 or more than 120,000 public chains were excluded, along with roughly 5 repertoires with anomalous nucleotide sharing. TCRdb carries this immuneACCESS record with in-frame sequences only. Its versions omit some clonotypes, under half of them owing to an unresolved V gene in the studies checked, with the rest unexplained. The V and J calls and clone size come from that table; D and trimming were worked out from the DNA. For this sample the table gives 95,000 to 130,000 clones, of which roughly 69% were detected only once. 8.5% to 9.5% of the sample belongs to the ten largest clones.

In total, roughly 670 healthy bone marrow donors made up the cohort. All cohort members were sampled while nominally healthy, although unrecorded immune exposures were likely present. The donor was CMV seropositive and was included in the group of 300 or so seropositive cohort members. A peripheral blood sample was provided by each donor, and peripheral blood mononuclear cells were used for TCR beta sequencing. Genomic DNA extraction from the blood cell samples was performed with the Qiagen DNeasy Blood Extraction Kit. Trimming takes 1 base off V and 6 bases off J; junction bases not matched to a gene: 18. The cysteine opens and the phenylalanine closes a CDR3 of 18 amino acids. The only DNA kept is the CDR3, 54 bases in frame from the first base. From a lookup of the germline V gene, CDR1 and CDR2 are SQVTM and ANQGSEA. As to this clone: No antigen is known for it. Per-base qualities were not stored, and no clone one base away is much larger.

This receptor chain uses TRBV29-1 and TRBJ1-2; 9 junctional bases match TRBD1. This clonotype was obtained from a woman between 35 and 50 years old in good health and CMV-seropositive. Sequencing was performed on PBMCs. The DNA is TGCAGCGTTGAAGGGGCTTGGACAGGGGACGTCCGTGTTAATGGCTACACCTTC. It translates as CSVEGAWTGDVRVNGYTF.